Listed below are T cell receptor beta chains from one sample, sequenced in a study of blood T cell repertoires in COVID-19. TCRdb's table, derived via immunoSEQ multiplex PCR, lists solely in-frame clones and lacks some. The table includes 50,000 to 75,000 clones, about 70% detected once. The sample consisted of peripheral blood. The receptors here all came from an elderly woman with acute or convalescent COVID-19. Both conserved end residues are part of each CDR3.

CDR3 length: 15
J gene: TRBJ2-7
V gene: TRBV7-6
CDR3 protein: CASSLRTGQTYEQYF

CDR3 length: 13
J gene: TRBJ2-7
V gene: TRBV5-1
CDR3 protein: CASSLTGSYEQYF

CDR3 length: 15
J gene: TRBJ1-3
V gene: TRBV4-3
CDR3 protein: CASSQGPHSGNTIYF

CDR3 length: 15
J gene: TRBJ2-2
V gene: TRBV5-1
CDR3 protein: CASSSGLAGYGELFF

CDR3 length: 13
J gene: TRBJ2-7
V gene: TRBV5-8
CDR3 protein: CASSITGVGEQYF

CDR3 length: 16
J gene: TRBJ2-7
V gene: TRBV12-1
CDR3 protein: CASSLTSAGEGWEQYF

CDR3 length: 15
J gene: TRBJ2-3
V gene: TRBV5-1
CDR3 protein: CASSLAGSGTDTQYF

CDR3 length: 17
J gene: TRBJ2-1
V gene: TRBV12-5
CDR3 protein: CASGPPGLAGIWYEQFF

CDR3 length: 16
J gene: TRBJ2-5
V gene: TRBV3-1/TRBV3-2
CDR3 protein: CASSQEDRGGSSAQYF

CDR3 length: 15
J gene: TRBJ1-4
V gene: TRBV6-1
CDR3 protein: CASSEGAGVFEKLFF

CDR3 length: 13
J gene: TRBJ2-7
V gene: TRBV7-8
CDR3 protein: CASSLSGPYEQYF

CDR3 length: 14
J gene: TRBJ1-4
V gene: TRBV28
CDR3 protein: CASSREGRGEKLFF

CDR3 length: 13
J gene: TRBJ2-7
V gene: TRBV5-4
CDR3 protein: CASSSGRGYEQYF

CDR3 length: 14
J gene: TRBJ1-4
V gene: TRBV6-5
CDR3 protein: CASSRDRSWEKLFF

CDR3 length: 15
J gene: TRBJ2-3
V gene: TRBV5-1
CDR3 protein: CASNSRDRGIDTQYF

CDR3 length: 15
J gene: TRBJ1-5
V gene: TRBV5-1
CDR3 protein: CASSLGDRGNQPQHF

CDR3 length: 15
J gene: TRBJ2-2
V gene: TRBV6-5
CDR3 protein: CASSTRFRGTGELFF

CDR3 length: 14
J gene: TRBJ2-1
V gene: TRBV27
CDR3 protein: CASSLSIWASEQFF

CDR3 length: 15
J gene: TRBJ2-7
V gene: TRBV5-1
CDR3 protein: CASSHTPTVSYEQYF

CDR3 length: 14
J gene: TRBJ1-5
V gene: TRBV18
CDR3 protein: CASSPRGTAQPQHF

CDR3 length: 16
J gene: TRBJ2-7
V gene: TRBV29-1
CDR3 protein: CSVAHDLPGTGGEQYF

CDR3 length: 15
J gene: TRBJ1-5
V gene: TRBV5-1
CDR3 protein: CASSPSTGGNQPQHF